This T cell receptor beta chain was retrieved from a study of OX40 agonist ivuxolimab in advanced cancers. About the investigation overall: The costimulatory receptor OX40 (CD134) was targeted by ivuxolimab, a fully human IgG2 agonistic monoclonal antibody. In the dose-escalation cohort, around four fifths of patients were male, and the mean age was roughly 60 years, with a range of roughly 23 to 85. Intravenous ivuxolimab was administered to patients every 2 weeks at six dose levels: 0.01, 0.1, 0.3, 1.5, 3 and 10 mg/kg. Three dose-escalation patients achieved partial responses, one with hepatocellular carcinoma and two with cutaneous melanoma. Peripheral TCRbeta sequencing was intended to test whether TCR sequence diversity was altered and clonal T-cell expansion was caused by ivuxolimab. The monotherapy dose-escalation portion (N of about 47 patients) of the phase I ivuxolimab trial is reported in the paper. Of the approximately 50 dose-escalation patients, hepatocellular carcinoma was present in approximately 20, melanoma in around 15, renal cell carcinoma in 9 and head and neck cancer in 9. Prior anti-PD-1, anti-PD-L1 or anti-CTLA-4 therapy was permitted, and checkpoint inhibitors had been received by 30% to 40% of dose-escalation patients.

Genomic DNA was isolated from the sorted cells so that the TCRbeta CDR3 region could be sequenced. The immunoSEQ Assay was used for sequencing of TCRbeta CDR3 regions. Drawn from immuneACCESS, this table holds only the in-frame rearrangements with V and J called that TCRdb kept. Clones are partly lost; checked studies trace under half to an unresolved V gene and leave the rest unexplained. A total of fewer than 70,000 clones appear in this sample, roughly 85% of them only once. The top ten clones comprise about 3% of the sample. The CDR3 sequence holds 16 residues, the cysteine and phenylalanine included. The only DNA kept is the CDR3, 48 bases in frame from the first base. Reading the germline V gene gives CDR1 ENHRY and CDR2 SYGVKD. Cut back by 2 bases and 3 bases, the V and J ends lie 16 bases apart. Broader findings and caveats from the paper: Antigen specificity was not determined for the clonally expanded peripheral T cells. Low levels of normalized T-cell clonal expansion were also shown by some nonresponding patients. After ivuxolimab, more expanded clones were found on average in CD8+ T cells than in CD4+ T cells. In the 0.1-3.0 mg/kg groups, partial responders were among the patients with the lowest normalized peripheral clonal expansion, particularly in CD8+ T cells. Clonal expansion of both CD4+ and CD8+ blood T cells was observed from baseline to week 6 at doses 0.1 to 3.0 mg/kg.

In the case of this clone: Its antigen specificity is not known. Within one base of it there is no much larger clone, and no base qualities were kept.

The trial excluded patients who had a history of autoimmune disease or were on systemic immunosuppression. Peripheral blood for TCR sequencing was collected from all dose cohorts at baseline, on cycle 4 day 1, and on cycle 7 day 1. The samples were taken from a phase I, first-in-human, multicenter, open-label dose-escalation trial of ivuxolimab. The trial enrolled adults with locally advanced or metastatic head and neck squamous cell, hepatocellular, melanoma or renal cell carcinoma. Before TCR sequencing, CD4+ T cells and CD8+ T cells from peripheral blood were sorted into separate populations. This receptor was obtained from an adult with an advanced solid tumor such as melanoma, head and neck, liver or kidney cancer. The chain joins TRBV10-3 to TRBJ1-2, with the D gene not clear enough to name. This sample comprised CD4+ or CD8+ T cells sorted from blood, obtained in a trial of the OX40 agonist ivuxolimab. The DNA reads as follows: TGTGCCATCAGTGAGCCGTCCGGGGTGAAATACTATGGCTACACCTTC. It translates as CAISEPSGVKYYGYTF.